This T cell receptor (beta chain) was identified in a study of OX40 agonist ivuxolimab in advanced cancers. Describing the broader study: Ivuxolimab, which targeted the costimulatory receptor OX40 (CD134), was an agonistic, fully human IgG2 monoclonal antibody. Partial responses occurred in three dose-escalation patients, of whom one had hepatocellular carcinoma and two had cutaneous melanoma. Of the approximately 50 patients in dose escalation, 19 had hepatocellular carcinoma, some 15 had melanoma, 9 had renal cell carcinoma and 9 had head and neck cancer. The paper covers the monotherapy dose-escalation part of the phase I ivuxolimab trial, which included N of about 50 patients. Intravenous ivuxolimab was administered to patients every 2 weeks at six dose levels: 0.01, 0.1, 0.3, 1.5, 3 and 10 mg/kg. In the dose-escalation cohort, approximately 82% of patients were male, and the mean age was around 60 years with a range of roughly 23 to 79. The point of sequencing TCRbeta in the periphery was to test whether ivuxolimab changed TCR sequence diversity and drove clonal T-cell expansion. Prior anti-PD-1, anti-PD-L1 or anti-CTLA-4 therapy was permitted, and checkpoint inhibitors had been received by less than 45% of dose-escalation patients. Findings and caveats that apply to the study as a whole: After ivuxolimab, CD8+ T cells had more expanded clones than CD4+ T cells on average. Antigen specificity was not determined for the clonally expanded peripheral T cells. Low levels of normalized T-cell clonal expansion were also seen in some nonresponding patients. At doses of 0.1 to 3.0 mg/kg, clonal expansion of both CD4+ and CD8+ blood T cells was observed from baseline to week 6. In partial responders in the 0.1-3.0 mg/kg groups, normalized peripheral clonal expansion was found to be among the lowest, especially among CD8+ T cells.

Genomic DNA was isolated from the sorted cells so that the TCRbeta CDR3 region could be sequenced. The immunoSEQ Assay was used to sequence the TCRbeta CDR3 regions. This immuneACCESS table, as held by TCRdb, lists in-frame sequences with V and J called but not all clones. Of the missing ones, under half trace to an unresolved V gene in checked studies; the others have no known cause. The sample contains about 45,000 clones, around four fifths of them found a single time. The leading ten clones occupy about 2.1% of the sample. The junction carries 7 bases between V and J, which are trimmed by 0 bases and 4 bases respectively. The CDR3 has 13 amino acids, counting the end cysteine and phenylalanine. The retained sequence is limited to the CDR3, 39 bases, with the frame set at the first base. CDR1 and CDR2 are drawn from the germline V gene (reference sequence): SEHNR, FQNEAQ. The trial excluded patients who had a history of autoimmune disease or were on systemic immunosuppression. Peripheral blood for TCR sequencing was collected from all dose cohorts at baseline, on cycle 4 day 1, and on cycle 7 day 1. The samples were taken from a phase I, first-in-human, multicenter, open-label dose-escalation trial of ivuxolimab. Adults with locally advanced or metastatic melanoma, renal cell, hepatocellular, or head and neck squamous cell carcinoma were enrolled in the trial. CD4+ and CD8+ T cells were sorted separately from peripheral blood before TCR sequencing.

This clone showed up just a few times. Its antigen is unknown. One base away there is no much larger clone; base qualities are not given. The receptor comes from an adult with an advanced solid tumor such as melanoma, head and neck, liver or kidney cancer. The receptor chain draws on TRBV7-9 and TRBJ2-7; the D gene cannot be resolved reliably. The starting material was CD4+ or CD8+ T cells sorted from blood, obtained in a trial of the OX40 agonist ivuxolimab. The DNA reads TGTGCCAGCAGCTTAGCGCTTGGGTACGAGCAGTACTTC. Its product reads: CASSLALGYEQYF.